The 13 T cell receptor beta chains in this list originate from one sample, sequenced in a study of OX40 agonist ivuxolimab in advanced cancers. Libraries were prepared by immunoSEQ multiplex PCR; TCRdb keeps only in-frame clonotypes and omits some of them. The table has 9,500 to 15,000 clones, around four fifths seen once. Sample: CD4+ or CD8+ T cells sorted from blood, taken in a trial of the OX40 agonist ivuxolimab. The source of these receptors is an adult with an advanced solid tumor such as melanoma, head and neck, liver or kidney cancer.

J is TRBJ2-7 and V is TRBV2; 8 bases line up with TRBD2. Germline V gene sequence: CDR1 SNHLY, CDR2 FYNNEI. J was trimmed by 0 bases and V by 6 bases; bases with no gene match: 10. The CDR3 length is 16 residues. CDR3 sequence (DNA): TGTGCCAGCAGCGCCGTGCGTGCGGGGGGCTCCTACGAGCAGTACTTC. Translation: CASSAVRAGGSYEQYF.

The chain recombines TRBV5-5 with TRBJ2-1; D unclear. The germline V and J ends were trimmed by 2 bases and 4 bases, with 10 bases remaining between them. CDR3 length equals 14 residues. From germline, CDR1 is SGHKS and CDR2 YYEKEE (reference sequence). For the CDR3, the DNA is TGTGCCAGCAGCTTCTTAGTAGGGTACAATGAGCAGTTCTTC. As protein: CASSFLVGYNEQFF. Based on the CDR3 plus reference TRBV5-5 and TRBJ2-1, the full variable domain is DAGVTQSPTHLIKTRGQQVTLRCSPISGHKSVSWYQQVLGQGPQFIFQYYEKEERGRGNFPDRFSARQFPNYSSELNVNALLLGDSALYLCASSFLVGYNEQFFGPGTRLTVL.

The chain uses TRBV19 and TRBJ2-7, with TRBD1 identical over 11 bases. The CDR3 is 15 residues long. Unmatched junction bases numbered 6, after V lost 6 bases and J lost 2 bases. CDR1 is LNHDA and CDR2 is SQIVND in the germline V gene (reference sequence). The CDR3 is CASSPGQGVAYEQYF. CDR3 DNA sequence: TGTGCCAGTAGCCCGGGACAGGGGGTTGCCTACGAGCAGTACTTC.

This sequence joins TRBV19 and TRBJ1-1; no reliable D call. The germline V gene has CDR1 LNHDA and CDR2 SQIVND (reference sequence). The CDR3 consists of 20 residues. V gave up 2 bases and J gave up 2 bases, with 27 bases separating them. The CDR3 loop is CASSIIILDPLLDYNTEAFF. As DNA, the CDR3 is TGTGCCAGTAGTATAATAATCTTGGATCCCTTACTTGACTACAACACTGAAGCTTTCTTT.

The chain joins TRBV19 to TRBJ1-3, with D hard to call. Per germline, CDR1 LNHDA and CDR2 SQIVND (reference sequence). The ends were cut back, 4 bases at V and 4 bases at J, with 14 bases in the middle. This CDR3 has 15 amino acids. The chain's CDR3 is CASSSRGRLGNTIYF. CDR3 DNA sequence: TGTGCCAGTAGTAGTCGGGGTCGTTTAGGAAACACCATATATTTT.

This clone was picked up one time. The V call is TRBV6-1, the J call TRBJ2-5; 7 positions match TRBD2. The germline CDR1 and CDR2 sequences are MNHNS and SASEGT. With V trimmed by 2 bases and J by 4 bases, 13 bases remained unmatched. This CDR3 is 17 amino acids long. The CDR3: CASSERGEAGAGETQYF. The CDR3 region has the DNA TGTGCCAGCAGTGAACGGGGTGAGGCGGGAGCCGGAGAGACCCAGTACTTC.

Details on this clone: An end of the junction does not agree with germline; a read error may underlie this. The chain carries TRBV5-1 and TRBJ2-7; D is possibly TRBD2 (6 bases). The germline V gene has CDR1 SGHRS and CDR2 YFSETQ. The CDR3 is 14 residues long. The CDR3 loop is CASSLGGGSYEQYF. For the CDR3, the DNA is TGTGCCAGCAGCTTGGGCGGAGGGAGCTACGAGCAGTACTTC.

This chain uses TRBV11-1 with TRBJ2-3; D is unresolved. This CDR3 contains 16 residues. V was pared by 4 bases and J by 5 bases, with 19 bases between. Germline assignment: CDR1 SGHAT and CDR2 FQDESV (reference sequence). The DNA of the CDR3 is TGTGCCAGCAGCTCCCATACCCTGGCGGAAGGAGATACGCAGTATTTT. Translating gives CASSSHTLAEGDTQYF. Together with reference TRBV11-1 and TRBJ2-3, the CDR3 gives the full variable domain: EAEVAQSPRYKITEKSQAVAFWCDPISGHATLYWYRQILGQGPELLVQFQDESVVDDSQLPKDRFSAERLKGVDSTLKIQPAELGDSAMYLCASSSHTLAEGDTQYFGPGTRLTVL.

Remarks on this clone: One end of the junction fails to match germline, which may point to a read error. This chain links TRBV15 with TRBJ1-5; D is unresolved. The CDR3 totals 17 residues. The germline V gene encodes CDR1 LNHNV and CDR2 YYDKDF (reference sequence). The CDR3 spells CATSREMRQTSHQPQHF. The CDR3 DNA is TGTGCCACCAGCAGAGAGATGAGGCAGACTAGCCATCAGCCCCAGCATTTT.

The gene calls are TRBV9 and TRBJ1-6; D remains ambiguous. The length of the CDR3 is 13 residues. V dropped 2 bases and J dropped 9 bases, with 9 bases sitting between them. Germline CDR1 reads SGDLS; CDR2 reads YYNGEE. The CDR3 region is CASSVDLSSPLHF. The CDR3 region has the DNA TGTGCCAGCAGCGTCGACTTGAGTTCACCCCTCCACTTT. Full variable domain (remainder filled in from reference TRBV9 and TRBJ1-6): DSGVTQTPKHLITATGQRVTLRCSPRSGDLSVYWYQQSLDQGLQFLIQYYNGEERAKGNILERFSAQQFPDLHSELNLSSLELGDSALYFCASSVDLSSPLHFGNGTRLTVT.

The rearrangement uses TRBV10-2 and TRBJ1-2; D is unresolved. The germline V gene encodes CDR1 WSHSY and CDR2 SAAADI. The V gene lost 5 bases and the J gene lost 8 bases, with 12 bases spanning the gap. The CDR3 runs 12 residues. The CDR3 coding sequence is TGCGCCAGCAGTACGGGAACGAAGGGCTACACCTTC. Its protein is CASSTGTKGYTF.

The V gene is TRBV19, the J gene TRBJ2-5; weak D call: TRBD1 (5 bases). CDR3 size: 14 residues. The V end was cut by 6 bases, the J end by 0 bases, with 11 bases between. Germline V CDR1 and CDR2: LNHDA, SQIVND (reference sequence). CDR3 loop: CASSPRQYQETQYF. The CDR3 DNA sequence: TGTGCCAGTAGCCCAAGACAGTACCAAGAGACCCAGTACTTC.

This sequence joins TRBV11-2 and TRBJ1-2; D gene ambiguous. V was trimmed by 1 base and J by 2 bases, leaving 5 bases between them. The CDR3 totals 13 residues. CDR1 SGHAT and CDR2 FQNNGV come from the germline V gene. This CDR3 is CASSLVRNYGYTF. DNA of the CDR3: TGTGCCAGCAGCTTAGTCAGAAACTATGGCTACACCTTC. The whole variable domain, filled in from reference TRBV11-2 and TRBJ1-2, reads EAGVAQSPRYKIIEKRQSVAFWCNPISGHATLYWYQQILGQGPKLLIQFQNNGVVDDSQLPKDRFSAERLKGVDSTLKIQPAKLEDSAVYLCASSLVRNYGYTFGSGTRLTVV.